This T cell receptor beta chain was retrieved from a study of T cell responses to AZD1222 COVID-19 vaccine. Study details: Investigators merged groups given second doses at roughly 4 or roughly 12 weeks.

Between the trimmed V and J ends, which lost 1 base and 1 base, there was a span of 4 bases. Germline V gene lookup returns CDR1 SEHNR and CDR2 FQNEAQ (reference sequence). The length of the CDR3 is 13 residues. TCRdb keeps only in-frame clones here, not all; method: immunoSEQ multiplex PCR. The data show just under 85,000 clones, with 86% seen just once and about 7.7% held by the top ten. This chain connects TRBV7-9 to TRBJ1-1, with D unclear. The TCR was taken from an adult in good health. Specimen: peripheral blood, collected on day 0 of AZD1222 vaccination. In DNA, the CDR3 is TGTGCCAGCAGCTTAGTGGCGAACACTGAAGCTTTCTTT. Its protein product is CASSLVANTEAFF.